Described below is a single T cell receptor beta chain sequence and its context. The antigen is not known. This CDR3 comprises 14 residues. V lost 3 bases and J lost 2, with 11 bases in between. Germline V gene lookup returns CDR1 MNHEY and CDR2 SMNVEV (reference sequence). The data stem from a study of cytomegalovirus exposure and HLA in healthy donors. Overall study context: Approximately 77 million unique TCRs from HLA-typed donors were held in an early release of data. Study-level findings and limits: Presence/absence analyses took donor sequencing depth as roughly uniform. Differences between HLA loci emerged in a later analysis of TCR association rates, with DRB1 most and HLA-C fewest.

13 Jbeta primers and 60 Vbeta primers were used for the PCR. Authors' processing steps: In a later analysis, the count reached roughly 80 million unique TCR beta chains, with 8.5 million to 14 million shared. Sequencing was performed with immunoSEQ multiplex PCR; in TCRdb, only in-frame clones are kept and a portion is missing. The V and J calls and the clone size are those of that table, but D and trimming were determined from the DNA. The table records nearly 110,000 clones, roughly 70% of them present only once. The sample taken for sequencing was PBMCs. V is TRBV27 and J is TRBJ2-7; D is possibly TRBD2 (5 bases). The source of this sequence is a male donor in good health and CMV-seropositive. The CDR3 nucleotides read TGTGCCAGCAGTTTCCCGGACTCCACCTACGAGCAGTACTTC. It encodes CASSFPDSTYEQYF.